This T cell receptor (beta chain) stems from a study of blood T cells in healthy people across ages. Study in general: About one barcoded beta molecule per two T cells came from capture by template switching.

This clonotype was detected only a few times. The target antigen is unknown. Alongside a J-beta primer mix, a sample-barcoded 5' primer served in a second PCR lasting about 7 to 11 cycles. TCRdb reprocessed the 5' RACE reads with MiXCR, giving one entry per CDR3 protein. The sample records 650,000 to 1,000,000 distinct CDR3 sequences, about 37% being singletons. Germline trimming cut 8 bases from V and 4 bases from J; bases unmatched to any gene: 14. Per the germline V gene, CDR1 is MNHNS and CDR2 is SASEGT. The CDR3 length is 16 residues. General study findings and limits: Considered underestimates were the diversity estimates obtained from one million T cells. Researchers report that TCR beta diversity correlated strongly with naive T cell percentage. Donors of long life had a larger count of naive CD4+ cells and greater diversity than aged donors.

The source of this sequence is a man between 18 and 29 years old in good health. The V and J genes are TRBV6-1 and TRBJ1-2; 9 nucleotides agree with TRBD1. Sequenced material: blood. The CDR3 DNA sequence: TGTGCCAGCGGGAATCCGGGACAGGGTATTAGCTATGGCTACACCTTC. Its translation is CASGNPGQGISYGYTF.